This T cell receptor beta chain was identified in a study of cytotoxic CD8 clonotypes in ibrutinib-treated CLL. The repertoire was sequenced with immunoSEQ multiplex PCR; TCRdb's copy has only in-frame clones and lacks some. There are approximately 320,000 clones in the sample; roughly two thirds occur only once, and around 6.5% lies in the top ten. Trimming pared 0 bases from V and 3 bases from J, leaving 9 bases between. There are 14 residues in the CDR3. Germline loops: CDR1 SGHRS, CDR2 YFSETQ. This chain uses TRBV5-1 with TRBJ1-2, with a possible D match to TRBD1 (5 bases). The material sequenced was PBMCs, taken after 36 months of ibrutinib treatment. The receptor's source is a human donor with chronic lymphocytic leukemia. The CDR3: CASSLDRQYYGYTF. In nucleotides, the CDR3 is TGCGCCAGCAGCTTGGACAGGCAATACTATGGCTACACCTTC. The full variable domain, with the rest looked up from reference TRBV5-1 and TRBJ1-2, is KAGVTQTPRYLIKTRGQQVTLSCSPISGHRSVSWYQQTPGQGLQFLFEYFSETQRNKGNFPGRFSGRQFSNSRSEMNVSTLELGDSALYLCASSLDRQYYGYTFGSGTRLTVV.